This TCR beta chain stems from a study of Graves' ophthalmopathy and Graves' hyperthyroidism. Findings of the study overall: Ophthalmopathy was separated from stable hyperthyroidism by a 13-signature model with over 85% sensitivity and approximately 79% specificity.

A note on this clonotype: Its specificity is unknown.

RNA transcripts were the source from which TCR beta CDR3 regions were amplified. A first-round RT-PCR used HTBI primers, followed by a second-round multiplex PCR. TCRdb recomputed calls from the multiplex PCR reads with MiXCR, one row per CDR3 protein. Of around 1.1 million distinct CDR3 sequences in the sample, about 36% were seen once. Patients in the hyperthyroidism group, adults aged 18 to 65, were newly diagnosed, under 2 months' duration. Additional autoimmune diseases, uncontrolled infections, pregnancy or lactation disqualified patients. Clinicians diagnosed using symptoms, serum thyroxine, TRAb, thyroid ultrasound and orbital computed tomography. The germline V gene encodes CDR1 SGHDN and CDR2 FVKESK. Unmatched junction bases numbered 4, after V lost 3 bases and J lost 5 bases. There are 14 residues in the CDR3.

The sample taken for sequencing was peripheral blood or thyroid tissue (not recorded which). This TCR was recovered from an adult man with Graves' hyperthyroidism. The chain couples TRBV14 to TRBJ2-7; 10 positions agree with TRBD1. CDR3 bases: TGTGCCAGCAGCCAGACCGGGACAGGGGACGAGCAGTACTTC. It specifies CASSQTGTGDEQYF.